These 5 T cell receptor beta chains share one sample of origin, sequenced in a study of blood T cells in healthy people across ages. For the second PCR, which ran for 7 to 11 cycles, a sample-barcoded 5' primer and a J-beta primer mix were used. TCRdb re-analysed the 5' RACE reads in MiXCR, keeping a single row per CDR3 protein. Of about 600,000 distinct CDR3 sequences listed, 40% to 55% are singletons. Sample: blood. Every receptor here comes from a man older than 75 in good health.

This clonotype has only a few counts. The chain joins TRBV7-9 to TRBJ2-7; D gene unclear. Trimming removed 5 bases from V and 2 bases from J, with 10 bases in between. CDR1 is SEHNR, CDR2 FQNEAQ, per germline (reference sequence). The CDR3 covers 13 residues. The CDR3: CASSTDKTYEQYF. The CDR3, as DNA: TGTGCCAGCAGCACCGATAAGACCTACGAGCAGTACTTC.

The sample holds many counts of this clonotype. The CDR3 DNA reads as TGTGCCAGCAGTTACTCCTTAACAGGGGAAAGGAGCAATCAGCCCCAGCATTTT. Translation: CASSYSLTGERSNQPQHF. The V and J genes are TRBV6-5 and TRBJ1-5, with 7 bases identical to TRBD1. The CDR3 is 18 residues long. V lost 0 bases and J lost 1; bases outside the gene matches: 9. Germline values: CDR1 MNHEY, CDR2 SVGAGI.

This clonotype was seen only once. The rearrangement joins TRBV5-1 to TRBJ2-7; 10 nucleotides align to TRBD2. The J call may be incorrect, as the DNA end agrees better with TRBJ2-5. The CDR3 length is 16 residues. The germline CDR1 and CDR2 sequences are SGHRS and YFSETQ. CDR3 DNA: TGCGCCAGCAGCTTGGTACCTAGCGGGGGTAAGGAGACCCAGTACTTC. It translates to CASSLVPSGGKETQYF.

This clonotype was seen many times. A much larger clone is a single base away; this may be a read error. The chain joins TRBV6-5 to TRBJ2-7, with D uncertain. Germline loops: CDR1 MNHEY, CDR2 SVGAGI. The CDR3 runs 13 residues. V was shortened by 5 bases and J by 2 bases, with 10 bases between the two germline ends. The chain's CDR3 is CASSDDSTYEQYF. The CDR3 DNA follows: TGTGCCAGCAGTGACGATAGCACCTACGAGCAGTACTTC.

This clonotype was detected only once. The chain is built from TRBV20-1 and TRBJ1-6, with 9 bases lining up with TRBD1. Germline CDR1 and CDR2: DFQATT and SNEGSKA (reference sequence). After removal of 5 bases from V and 7 bases from J, the junction contained 12 bases not matched to a gene. CDR3 length equals 16 residues. CDR3 sequence (DNA): TGCAGTGCTCCCTGGACCGGACAGGGGTCGAATTCACCCCTCCACTTT. Translated: CSAPWTGQGSNSPLHF.